Presented here are 30 T cell receptor beta chains from one specimen sequenced in a study of T cell repertoires in cytomegalovirus infection. Their antigen targets remain unknown. TCRdb called the reads again in MiXCR, with one record for every CDR3 protein. Of roughly 860,000 distinct CDR3 sequences detected, about 31% appear once; the ten largest clones hold around 12%. The sequenced sample was cultured CD8+ T cells from PBMCs, obtained from culture after CMV antigen stimulation. The receptor set was obtained from a human donor in good health (CMV status not recorded). Some clones in this sample may be carry-over from other donors' samples.

This clonotype came up a few times. The J gene is TRBJ2-5, the V gene TRBV2; 9 nucleotides agree with TRBD1. Germline loops: CDR1 SNHLY, CDR2 FYNNEI. The CDR3 has 15 amino acids. Trimming at V came to 8 bases and at J to 3 bases, leaving 10 bases not matched to a gene. The DNA for the CDR3 is TGTGCCAGCTCGGTTTTCGGGGACAGGGAAGAGACCCAGTACTTC. It specifies CASSVFGDREETQYF.

This clonotype was observed a handful of times. V gene TRBV6-6 combines with J gene TRBJ2-3; D possibly uses TRBD1 or TRBD2 (5 bases each). Between the trimmed V and J ends, which lost 10 bases and 1 base, there was a span of 15 bases. The CDR3 spans 14 residues. The germline gives CDR1 MNHNY, CDR2 SVGAGI (reference sequence). Here the CDR3 DNA reads TGTGCCACCCGTGGGGGAGCCCGCACAGATACGCAGTATTTT. Translating it yields CATRGGARTDTQYF.

This rearrangement joins TRBV4-2 to TRBJ2-3; tentative D call: TRBD2 (7 bases). V lost 4 bases, J lost 2 bases, and 19 bases lay in between. In germline, CDR1 is LGHNA, CDR2 YNFKEQ. This CDR3 comprises 17 residues. CDR3: CASSLWGAGAITDTQYF. Here the CDR3 DNA reads TGTGCCAGCAGCCTTTGGGGGGCGGGGGCCATCACAGATACGCAGTATTTT.

Note on this clonotype: One end of the junction fails to match germline, which may point to a read error. The chain combines TRBV7-9 with TRBJ2-2; D remains unclear. CDR3 length: 16 amino acids. Germline V gives CDR1 SEHNR, CDR2 FQNEAQ (reference sequence). CDR3 sequence (DNA): TGTGCCAGCAGCTTAGGGGTGACACAGAACACCAGGGAGCTGTTTTTT. It encodes CASSLGVTQNTRELFF. Together with reference TRBV7-9 and TRBJ2-2, the CDR3 gives the full variable domain: DTGVSQNPRHKITKRGQNVTFRCDPISEHNRLYWYRQTLGQGPEFLTYFQNEAQLEKSRLLSDRFSAERPKGSFSTLEIQRTEQGDSAMYLCASSLGVTQNTRELFFGEGSRLTVL.

V usage is TRBV4-2 and J usage is TRBJ2-5; TRBD2 matches at 10 bases. This CDR3 has 15 residues. The V gene's germline CDR1 is LGHNA and CDR2 YNFKEQ. V lost 4 bases and J lost 4; bases outside the gene matches: 6. The DNA for the CDR3 is TGTGCCAGCAGCCGCGAGCGGGGGGGCTCAGAGACCCAGTACTTC. This gives the protein CASSRERGGSETQYF.

Only one count was recorded for this clonotype. One junction end does not reproduce the germline sequence, and a read error may be involved. This chain links TRBV5-5 with TRBJ2-1; D is perhaps TRBD2 (6 bases). CDR1 and CDR2 (germline): SGHKS, YYEKEE (reference sequence). The CDR3 extends over 15 amino acids. CDR3 sequence (DNA): TGTGACAGCAAGACGGGGGAGCATGGCTTAACTGAGCAGTTCTTC. Protein sequence: CDSKTGEHGLTEQFF.

V and J are TRBV27 and TRBJ2-1, with 8 bases aligning to TRBD2. Germline trimming cut 2 bases from V and 9 bases from J; bases unmatched to any gene: 6. CDR3 length equals 14 residues. Germline values: CDR1 MNHEY, CDR2 SMNVEV (reference sequence). CDR3 nucleotides: TGTGCCAGCAGTTTAAGGCTAGCGGGTTTTGAGCAGTTCTTC. Its translation: CASSLRLAGFEQFF.

The chain links TRBV12-3 or TRBV12-4 to TRBJ2-3; D may be TRBD2 (5 bases). The CDR3 covers 15 residues. Trimming removed 2 bases from V and 2 bases from J, with 11 bases in between. CDR3 coding DNA: TGTGCCAGCAGTTTAAGGACTTTCCTCACAGATACGCAGTATTTT. It codes for CASSLRTFLTDTQYF.

The CDR3 sequence: CASSSPLGRGRETQYF. The CDR3 region has the DNA TGTGCCAGCAGCTCCCCCTTAGGACGGGGGAGAGAGACCCAGTACTTC. The chain links TRBV7-2 to TRBJ2-5; D possibly corresponds to TRBD2 (6 bases). Looked up from germline, CDR1 is SGHTA and CDR2 is FQGNSA. The CDR3 runs 16 residues. The ends were cut back, 4 bases at V and 4 bases at J, with 19 bases in the middle.

This clonotype was picked up a small number of times. This chain joins TRBV28 and TRBJ1-1, with D possibly being TRBD1 (6 bases). Germline V CDR1 and CDR2: MDHEN, SYDVKM. Trimming shortened V by 4 bases and J by 5 bases, and 17 bases separated the two germline ends. The CDR3 covers 15 residues. For the CDR3, the DNA is TGTGCCAGCAGTTCCGCTATACAGGGTAGGACTGAAGCTTTCTTT. This codes for CASSSAIQGRTEAFF.

This clonotype was seen a single time. Sequence at one end of the junction differs from germline and may be a read error. The rearrangement uses TRBV27 and TRBJ1-2; D unresolved. The CDR3 consists of 10 residues. Germline assignment: CDR1 MNHEY and CDR2 SMNVEV (reference sequence). The CDR3 reads CASYNNGYTF. The CDR3 nucleotides read TGTGCCAGCTATAACAATGGCTACACCTTC.

This clonotype was counted between two and nine times. The V call is TRBV7-9, the J call TRBJ1-2, with 9 bases identical to TRBD1. Germline V gene sequence: CDR1 SEHNR, CDR2 FQNEAQ (reference sequence). The V gene end was trimmed by 11 bases and the J gene end by 2 bases; junction bases not matched to a gene: 9. The CDR3 spans 14 residues. CDR3 amino acids: CAGRQGEFNYGYTF. CDR3 coding DNA: TGTGCCGGAAGACAGGGGGAATTCAACTATGGCTACACCTTC.

V and J are TRBV12-5 and TRBJ2-2, with D possibly TRBD2 on 5 matching bases. In germline, CDR1 is LGHNT, CDR2 FRNRAP. V gave up 0 bases and J gave up 1 base, with 9 bases separating them. CDR3 length equals 16 residues. CDR3 region: CASGLVLEKNTGELFF. CDR3 nucleotide sequence: TGTGCTAGTGGTTTGGTACTAGAAAAGAACACCGGGGAGCTGTTTTTT.

V is TRBV2 and J is TRBJ2-3; 8 positions agree with TRBD2. CDR3 length: 13 amino acids. Germline V CDR1 and CDR2: SNHLY, FYNNEI. V trimming: 6 bases; J trimming: 9 bases; junction bases outside the gene matches: 8. The CDR3 sequence is CASRLPSGLTQYF. The CDR3 DNA is TGTGCCAGCAGGTTACCTAGCGGGCTAACGCAGTATTTT.

The rearrangement uses TRBV4-3 and TRBJ2-1; no clear D gene. The CDR3 contains 16 residues. Germline CDR1 LGHNA, CDR2 YSLEER. The germline V and J ends were trimmed by 0 bases and 4 bases, with 13 bases remaining between them. CDR3 bases: TGCGCCAGCAGCCAAGATCCCGCCTCCGGGTACAATGAGCAGTTCTTC. Protein sequence: CASSQDPASGYNEQFF.

There are a few counts of this clonotype. The chain combines TRBV7-8 with TRBJ2-1; possible D gene TRBD2, 6 bases. Per the germline V gene, CDR1 is SGHVS and CDR2 is FQNEAQ. This CDR3 is 14 amino acids long. V was shortened by 7 bases and J by 12 bases, with 22 bases between the two germline ends. CDR3 residues: CASTLSLGTPGQFF. The DNA of the CDR3 is TGTGCCAGCACCCTCTCTCTGGGGACTCCAGGGCAGTTCTTC. Based on the CDR3 plus reference TRBV7-8 and TRBJ2-1, the full variable domain is GAGVSQSPRYKVAKRGQDVALRCDPISGHVSLFWYQQALGQGPEFLTYFQNEAQLDKSGLPSDRFFAERPEGSVSTLKIQRTQQEDSAVYLCASTLSLGTPGQFFGPGTRLTVL.

J is TRBJ1-2 and V is TRBV6-5; a possible D gene is TRBD1 (5 bases). Germline V gene lookup returns CDR1 MNHEY and CDR2 SVGAGI. The CDR3 covers 12 residues. V lost 9 bases, J lost 4 bases, and 12 bases lay in between. The CDR3 region has the DNA TGTGCCAGTTCGACAGCCTCCTATGGCTACACCTTC. Its protein product is CASSTASYGYTF.

This chain connects TRBV6-5 to TRBJ2-1; D is unresolved. Trimming removed 2 bases from V and 3 bases from J, with 17 bases in between. Germline-derived CDR1 and CDR2 are MNHEY and SVGAGI. The CDR3 is 17 amino acids. The CDR3 coding sequence is TGTGCCAGCAGTTACCGGCGAACGGCGGCACTCTACAATGAGCAGTTCTTC. Its protein is CASSYRRTAALYNEQFF.

This clonotype appeared once. The CDR3 bases are TGTGCCAGCAGCGAGGGACAGCGGAGCACAGATACGCAGTATTTT. Protein sequence: CASSEGQRSTDTQYF. This chain uses TRBV7-9 with TRBJ2-3; 7 nucleotides line up with TRBD1. The V gene end was trimmed by 5 bases and the J gene end by 0 bases; junction bases not matched to a gene: 5. The length of the CDR3 is 15 residues. Germline lookup yields CDR1 SEHNR and CDR2 FQNEAQ (reference sequence).

This clonotype has just a few counts. V is TRBV6-1 and J is TRBJ1-4; D not certain. There are 17 residues in the CDR3. Looked up from germline, CDR1 is MNHNS and CDR2 is SASEGT. V lost 3 bases, J lost 2 bases, and 16 bases lay in between. DNA of the CDR3: TGTGCCAGCAGTGACGACGGAGCCCCGGTGACTAATGAAAAACTGTTTTTT. As protein: CASSDDGAPVTNEKLFF.

This clonotype appeared many times. The genes are TRBV7-6 and TRBJ2-3; weak D call: TRBD2 (6 bases). V lost 5 bases and J 1 base, leaving 19 bases between the germline ends. Germline CDR1 is SGHVS and CDR2 is FNYEAQ. The CDR3 totals 17 residues. CDR3 DNA sequence: TGTGCCAGCAGCCCCGGGACGGAGGGGTGGGGCACAGATACGCAGTATTTT. This encodes CASSPGTEGWGTDTQYF.

This clonotype was seen only a few times. The V call is TRBV12-3 or TRBV12-4, the J call TRBJ2-2, with 8 nucleotides matching TRBD2. V trimming: 7 bases; J trimming: 5 bases; junction bases outside the gene matches: 9. The length of the CDR3 is 15 residues. The CDR3, as DNA: TGTGCCAGCATTCTTAGCGGGGAAGGAACCGGGGAGCTGTTTTTT. Its protein is CASILSGEGTGELFF.

This clonotype was found a few times. The chain uses TRBV5-1 and TRBJ2-4; D is possibly TRBD2 (6 bases). The ends were cut back, 0 bases at V and 3 bases at J, with 7 bases in the middle. Germline-derived CDR1 and CDR2 are SGHRS and YFSETQ. This CDR3 has 14 amino acids. CDR3 loop: CASSLAAGKNIQYF. The CDR3 DNA reads TGCGCCAGCAGCTTGGCAGCGGGCAAAAACATTCAGTACTTC.

The chain is built from TRBV3-1 and TRBJ1-1; D unclear. V lost 3 bases, J lost 5 bases, and 16 bases lay in between. This CDR3 spans 15 amino acids. In germline, CDR1 is LGHDT, CDR2 YNNKEL (reference sequence). The CDR3 loop is CASSQLKPRVTEAFF. CDR3 sequence (DNA): TGTGCCAGCAGCCAGCTGAAGCCCCGGGTTACTGAAGCTTTCTTT. Full variable domain (outside the CDR3, taken from reference TRBV3-1 and TRBJ1-1): DTAVSQTPKYLVTQMGNDKSIKCEQNLGHDTMYWYKQDSKKFLKIMFSYNNKELIINETVPNRFSPKSPDKAHLNLHINSLELGDSAVYFCASSQLKPRVTEAFFGQGTRLTVV.

The chain employs TRBV28 and TRBJ2-7; TRBD1 agrees at 8 bases. Germline V gene lookup returns CDR1 MDHEN and CDR2 SYDVKM. The ends lost 6 bases at V and 7 bases at J; junction bases unmatched: 17. This CDR3 is 16 amino acids long. CDR3 coding DNA: TGTGCCAGCAGCGCCATTCCTGGACAGGGTGATCTGGAGCAGTACGTC. This translates into CASSAIPGQGDLEQYV.

The chain has TRBV7-8 and TRBJ1-4; 9 nucleotides align to TRBD1. The CDR3 sequence is 18 residues long. Per germline, CDR1 SGHVS and CDR2 FQNEAQ. J lost 8 bases, V lost 3 bases, and 16 bases had no gene match. CDR3 protein: CASSFRARDRDPREKLFF. CDR3 DNA sequence: TGTGCCAGCAGCTTCCGGGCCCGGGACAGGGACCCTAGGGAAAAACTGTTTTTT.

The gene calls are TRBV10-3 and TRBJ2-5, with unresolved D. The CDR3 loop spans 16 amino acids. CDR1 is ENHRY, CDR2 SYGVKD, per germline. V dropped 5 bases and J dropped 1 base, with 17 bases sitting between them. The CDR3 region has the DNA TGTGCCATCAGTCCATTTGCAGAGGCTGGCCAAGAGACCCAGTACTTC. It yields the protein CAISPFAEAGQETQYF.

The V gene is TRBV27, the J gene TRBJ2-1; 10 nucleotides agree with TRBD2. The J segment lost 4 bases and the V segment lost 5 bases, leaving 8 bases of the junction unmatched. The CDR3 runs 16 residues. CDR1 is MNHEY, CDR2 SMNVEV, per germline (reference sequence). CDR3 sequence: CASSPLGLAEYNEQFF. CDR3 nucleotides: TGTGCCAGCAGTCCGCTCGGACTAGCGGAGTACAATGAGCAGTTCTTC.

This clonotype has ten or more counts. V usage is TRBV7-2 and J usage is TRBJ1-2; D uncertain. Germline lookup yields CDR1 SGHTA and CDR2 FQGNSA. The V and J ends lost 2 bases and 0 bases respectively, with 10 bases between them. The CDR3 has 15 residues. The chain's CDR3 is CASSLNPVANYGYTF. The CDR3 DNA sequence: TGTGCCAGCAGCTTAAACCCGGTAGCTAACTATGGCTACACCTTC. Variable domain in full (rest from reference TRBV7-2 and TRBJ1-2): GAGVSQSPSNKVTEKGKDVELRCDPISGHTALYWYRQSLGQGLEFLIYFQGNSAPDKSGLPSDRFSAERTGGSVSTLTIQRTQQEDSAVYLCASSLNPVANYGYTFGSGTRLTVV.

The rearrangement uses TRBV12-5 and TRBJ2-7; unclear D gene. The germline gives CDR1 LGHNT, CDR2 FRNRAP. The CDR3 spans 13 residues. Trimming shortened V by 5 bases and J by 3 bases, and 11 bases separated the two germline ends. The CDR3: CASGPTSNYEQYF. CDR3 sequence (DNA): TGTGCTAGTGGTCCTACCTCTAACTACGAGCAGTACTTC.